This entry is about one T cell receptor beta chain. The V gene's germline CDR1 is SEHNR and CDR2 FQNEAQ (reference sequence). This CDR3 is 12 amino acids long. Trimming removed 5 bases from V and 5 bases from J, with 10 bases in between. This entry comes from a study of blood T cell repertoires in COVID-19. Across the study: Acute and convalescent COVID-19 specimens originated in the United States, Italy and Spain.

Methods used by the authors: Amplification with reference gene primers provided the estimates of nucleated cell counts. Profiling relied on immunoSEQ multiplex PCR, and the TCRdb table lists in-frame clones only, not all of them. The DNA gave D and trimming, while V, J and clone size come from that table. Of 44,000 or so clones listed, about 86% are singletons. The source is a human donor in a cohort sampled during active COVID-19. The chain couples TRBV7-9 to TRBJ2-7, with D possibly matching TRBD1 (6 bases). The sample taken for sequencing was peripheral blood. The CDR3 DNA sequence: TGTGCCAGCAGCCTAAGGACAGACGAGCAGTACTTC. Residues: CASSLRTDEQYF. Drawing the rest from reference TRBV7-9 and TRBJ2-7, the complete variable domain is DTGVSQNPRHKITKRGQNVTFRCDPISEHNRLYWYRQTLGQGPEFLTYFQNEAQLEKSRLLSDRFSAERPKGSFSTLEIQRTEQGDSAMYLCASSLRTDEQYFGPGTRLTVT.